This record concerns one T cell receptor beta chain sequence. The sample holds a few counts of this clonotype. Its antigen remains unidentified. Base-call qualities are not available, and no considerably larger clone is one nucleotide away. To prepare the library, 5' RACE was applied. Data came from an Illumina HiSeq 2500. A second PCR of about 7 to 12 cycles was run with a J-beta primer mix and a sample-barcoded 5' primer. A template-switch 5' adaptor carrying 12 random nucleotides introduced a unique molecular identifier onto each TCR beta cDNA molecule. Each sample yielded at least 2.5 million CDR3-containing paired-end reads. All of the RNA was converted into first-strand cDNA using the Mint cDNA synthesis kit, with a TRBC-specific oligonucleotide serving as the primer. After uracil-DNA glycosylase treatment, a first 18-cycle PCR used universal primers M1SS and BC2_uni_R on all cDNA. In the authors' own workflow: Normalization of each sample was performed by random selection of 1 million high-quality reads, each carrying a distinct molecular identifier. Reads sharing molecular identifiers were discarded rather than binned into consensus sequences. MiTCR, with a Q25 quality threshold and the strictest error-elimination algorithm, was used for CDR3 identification, clonotype clustering and error correction. Lower-bound total TCR beta diversity was estimated with a nonparametric unseen species model using Euler transformation. Using fastp trimming at Q25 and MiXCR clonotype assembly, TCRdb reanalyzed the public sequencing data and kept in-frame beta chains. Identical CDR3 proteins give one entry, which carries the most common genes and DNA. The V and J calls, along with clone size, are taken from TCRdb and not from the paper's own processing. The sample records about 810,000 distinct CDR3 sequences, around 36% of which are singletons. The ten top clones hold 13% of the sample.

Systemically healthy Caucasian individuals from Russia, some 36 in total and aged about 6 to 100 years, were included as donors. Each donor gave about 11 milliliters of peripheral blood, drawn into EDTA-treated Vacutainer tubes. Ficoll-Paque density-gradient centrifugation was used to isolate PBMCs, with at least 6.5 million obtained per sample. Trizol reagent was used to extract total RNA from the PBMCs, yielding at least 6 micrograms per sample. For every donor, an aliquot of PBMCs went through flow cytometry to measure the percentages of naive CD45RAhigh/CD27high T cells. The entry originates in a study of blood T cells in healthy people across ages (dated by TCRdb to about 2015). The study in broad terms: In model experiments, template switching captured about one uniquely barcoded TCR beta cDNA molecule for every two T cells. Four age groups were formed from the donors: young (average roughly 15 years), middle-aged (just under 40), aged (more than 55) and long-lived (less than 85). Two additional independent replicas of 1 million unique cDNA reads from the same blood draw were analyzed for two donors (one aged 18 to 30 and one aged 80 or older). To track age-related changes in TCR beta repertoire diversity, the study relied on deep sequencing normalized with unique cDNA molecular identifiers. Donors of different ages were randomly distributed across sequencing lanes to avoid experimental bias. Overall results and qualifications from the work: As age increased, observed TCR beta diversity per million T cells dropped in a roughly linear way, and a significant reduction was already evident by age around 41. Because donor CMV infection status was unknown, age-related changes in expanded clonotypes were potentially confounded. Compared with the aged group, the long-lived group had more naive CD4+ T cells, fewer expanded clones and increased TCR diversity, a pattern suggesting age selection. There was a strong correlation between observed TCR beta diversity and the percentage of naive T cells measured by flow cytometry. Estimates of total diversity based on one million sequenced T cells were considered lower bounds and underestimates. Bulk unsorted PBMC profiling prevented conclusive comparison of naive and antigen-experienced compartments.

CDR3 length: 12 amino acids, cysteine to phenylalanine. Kept here is only the CDR3 DNA, which spans 36 bases and is read in frame from base 1. The germline V gene (reference sequence) supplies CDR1 DFQATT and CDR2 SNEGSKA. Trimming takes 4 bases from V and 9 bases from J, and the germline ends sit 13 bases apart. The rearrangement joined TRBV20-1 to TRBJ2-1, and the D gene may be TRBD1, 6 bases matching. Sequencing input: blood. The receptor was isolated from a man aged 18 to 29 in good health. The CDR3 region: CSAIPQGSEQFF. The sequence in DNA is TGCAGTGCTATCCCACAGGGAAGTGAGCAGTTCTTC.